The entry below gives a single T cell receptor beta chain sequence along with its context. Only in-frame clones appear in the TCRdb table, and some are missing; sequencing was by immunoSEQ multiplex PCR. The sample consists of roughly 56,000 clones, 65% to 90% of them appearing once. This specimen belongs to a study of OX40 agonist ivuxolimab in advanced cancers. For the study at large: Enrollees could have had prior anti-PD-1, anti-PD-L1 or anti-CTLA-4 therapy, which more than 30% had received.

The CDR3 sequence is 11 residues long. V lost 4 bases to trimming and J lost 6 bases, with 5 bases between them. Germline loops: CDR1 MGHRA, CDR2 YSYEKL. V gene TRBV4-1 combines with J gene TRBJ2-3; the D is unclear. This sample comprised CD4+ or CD8+ T cells sorted from blood, obtained in a trial of the OX40 agonist ivuxolimab. The source is an adult with an advanced solid tumor such as melanoma, head and neck, liver or kidney cancer. CDR3 residues: CASSLGDTQYF. The DNA of the CDR3 is TGCGCCAGCAGCCTAGGGGATACGCAGTATTTT.